This TCR beta chain was observed in a study of OX40 agonist ivuxolimab in advanced cancers. Study in general: Of the participants, 40% to 50% had some prior anti-PD-1, anti-PD-L1 or anti-CTLA-4 therapy, which was allowed. Points from the study as a whole: Patients with a partial response at 0.1-3.0 mg/kg had among the lowest clonal expansion.

Clones were sequenced by immunoSEQ multiplex PCR, and TCRdb holds only the in-frame ones, with some missing. This table holds 90,000 to 100,000 clones, around 90% found once. In regard to this clone: Its antigen is not identified.

The sequence was obtained from an adult with an advanced solid tumor such as melanoma, head and neck, liver or kidney cancer. This material consisted of CD4+ or CD8+ T cells sorted from blood, taken in a trial of the OX40 agonist ivuxolimab.

The DNA for the CDR3 is TGTGCCAGCAGCAATAGGGACAGGGGGTTTTCCTACGAGCAGTACTTC. Translated: CASSNRDRGFSYEQYF. The chain recombines TRBV5-4 with TRBJ2-5, with 11 bases lining up with TRBD1. TRBJ2-7 matches the DNA end more closely, so the J call is doubtful. Germline CDR1 and CDR2: SGHNT and YYREEE (reference sequence). CDR3 length: 16 amino acids.